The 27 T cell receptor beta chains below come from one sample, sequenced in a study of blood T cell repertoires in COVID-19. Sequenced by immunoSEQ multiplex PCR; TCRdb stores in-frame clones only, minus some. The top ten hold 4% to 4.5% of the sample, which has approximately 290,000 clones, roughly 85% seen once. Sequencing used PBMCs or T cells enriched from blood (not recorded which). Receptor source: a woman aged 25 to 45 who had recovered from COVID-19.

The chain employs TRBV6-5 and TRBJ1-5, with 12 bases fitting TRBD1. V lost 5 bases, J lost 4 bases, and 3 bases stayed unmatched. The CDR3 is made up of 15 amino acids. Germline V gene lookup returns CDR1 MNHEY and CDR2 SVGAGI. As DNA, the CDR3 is TGTGCCAGCAGTCCGGGACAGGGGGCGAATCAGCCCCAGCATTTT. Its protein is CASSPGQGANQPQHF.

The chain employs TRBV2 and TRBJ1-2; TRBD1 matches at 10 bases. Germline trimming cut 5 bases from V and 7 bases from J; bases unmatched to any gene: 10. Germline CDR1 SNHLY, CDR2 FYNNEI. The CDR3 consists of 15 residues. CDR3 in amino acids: CASSTLGQGEVGYTF. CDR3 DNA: TGTGCCAGCAGTACCCTCGGACAGGGGGAGGTTGGCTACACCTTC.

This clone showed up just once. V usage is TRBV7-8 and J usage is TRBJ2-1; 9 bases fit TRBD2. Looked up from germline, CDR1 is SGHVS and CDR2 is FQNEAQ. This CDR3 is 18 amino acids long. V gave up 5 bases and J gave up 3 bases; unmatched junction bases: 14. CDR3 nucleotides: TGTGCCAGCAGCCCTCCTCTCAAGCGGACTAGCGTCTACAATGAGCAGTTCTTC. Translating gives CASSPPLKRTSVYNEQFF. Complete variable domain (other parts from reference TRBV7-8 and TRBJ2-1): GAGVSQSPRYKVAKRGQDVALRCDPISGHVSLFWYQQALGQGPEFLTYFQNEAQLDKSGLPSDRFFAERPEGSVSTLKIQRTQQEDSAVYLCASSPPLKRTSVYNEQFFGPGTRLTVL.

The CDR3 is CATSRSTGTGWGDTQYF. CDR3 DNA: TGTGCCACCAGCAGAAGCACCGGGACAGGGTGGGGAGATACGCAGTATTTT. The V gene is TRBV15, the J gene TRBJ2-3; 9 nucleotides match TRBD1. This CDR3 spans 17 amino acids. V shed 2 bases and J 5 bases; nucleotides not matched to a gene: 11. Looked up from germline, CDR1 is LNHNV and CDR2 is YYDKDF (reference sequence).

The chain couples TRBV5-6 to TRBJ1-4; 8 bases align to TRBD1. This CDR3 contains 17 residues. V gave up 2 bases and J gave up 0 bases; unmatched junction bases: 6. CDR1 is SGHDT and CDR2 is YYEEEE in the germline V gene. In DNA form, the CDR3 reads TGTGCCAGCAGCTTTCTACAGGGGGGATCAACTAATGAAAAACTGTTTTTT. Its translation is CASSFLQGGSTNEKLFF.

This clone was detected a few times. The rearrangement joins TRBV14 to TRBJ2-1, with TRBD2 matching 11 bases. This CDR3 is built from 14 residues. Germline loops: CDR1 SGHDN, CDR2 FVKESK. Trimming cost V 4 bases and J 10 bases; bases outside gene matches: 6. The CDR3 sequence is CASSLLAGAFEQFF. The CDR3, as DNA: TGTGCCAGCAGCCTACTAGCGGGGGCCTTCGAGCAGTTCTTC.

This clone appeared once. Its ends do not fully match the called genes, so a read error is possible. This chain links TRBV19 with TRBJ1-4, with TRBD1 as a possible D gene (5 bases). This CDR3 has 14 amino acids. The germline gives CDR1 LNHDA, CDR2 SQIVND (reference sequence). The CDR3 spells CASNPTATNENLFF. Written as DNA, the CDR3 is TGTGCCAGTAACCCGACAGCAACTAATGAAAACCTGTTTTTT.

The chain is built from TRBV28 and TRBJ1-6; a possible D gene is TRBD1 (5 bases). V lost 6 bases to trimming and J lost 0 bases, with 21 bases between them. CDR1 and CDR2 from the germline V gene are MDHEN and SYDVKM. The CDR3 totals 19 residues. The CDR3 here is CASSYWGSRGSSYNSPLHF. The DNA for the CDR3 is TGTGCCAGCAGCTATTGGGGCTCCCGGGGGAGCTCCTATAATTCACCCCTCCACTTT. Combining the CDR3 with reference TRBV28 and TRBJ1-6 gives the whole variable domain DVKVTQSSRYLVKRTGEKVFLECVQDMDHENMFWYRQDPGLGLRLIYFSYDVKMKEKGDIPEGYSVSREKKERFSLILESASTNQTSMYLCASSYWGSRGSSYNSPLHFGNGTRLTVT.

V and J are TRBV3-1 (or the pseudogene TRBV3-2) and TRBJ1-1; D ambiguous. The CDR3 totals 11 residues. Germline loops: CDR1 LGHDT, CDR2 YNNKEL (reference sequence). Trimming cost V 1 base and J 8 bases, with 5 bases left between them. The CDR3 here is CASSQAVEAFF. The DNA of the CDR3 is TGTGCCAGCAGCCAAGCTGTAGAAGCTTTCTTT.

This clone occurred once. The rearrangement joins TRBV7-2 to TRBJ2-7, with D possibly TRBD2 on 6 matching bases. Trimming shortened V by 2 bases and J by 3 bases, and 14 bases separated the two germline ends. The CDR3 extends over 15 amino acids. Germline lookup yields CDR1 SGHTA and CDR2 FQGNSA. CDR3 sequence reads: CASSLSGQGLYEQYF. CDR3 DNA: TGTGCCAGCAGCTTATCGGGCCAGGGACTCTACGAGCAGTACTTC.

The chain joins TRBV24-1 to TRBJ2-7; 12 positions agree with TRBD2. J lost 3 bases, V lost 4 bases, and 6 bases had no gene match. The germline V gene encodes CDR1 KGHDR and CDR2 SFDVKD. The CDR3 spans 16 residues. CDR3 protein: CATSDGRLAGDYEQYF. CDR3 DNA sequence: TGTGCCACCAGTGACGGGCGACTAGCGGGGGACTACGAGCAGTACTTC.

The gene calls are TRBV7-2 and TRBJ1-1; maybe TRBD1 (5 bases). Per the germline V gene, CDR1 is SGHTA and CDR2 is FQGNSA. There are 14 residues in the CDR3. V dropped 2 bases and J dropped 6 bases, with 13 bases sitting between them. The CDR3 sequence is CASSLQGGAAEAFF. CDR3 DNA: TGTGCCAGCAGCTTACAGGGTGGTGCGGCTGAAGCTTTCTTT. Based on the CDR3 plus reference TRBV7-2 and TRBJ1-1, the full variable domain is GAGVSQSPSNKVTEKGKDVELRCDPISGHTALYWYRQSLGQGLEFLIYFQGNSAPDKSGLPSDRFSAERTGGSVSTLTIQRTQQEDSAVYLCASSLQGGAAEAFFGQGTRLTVV.

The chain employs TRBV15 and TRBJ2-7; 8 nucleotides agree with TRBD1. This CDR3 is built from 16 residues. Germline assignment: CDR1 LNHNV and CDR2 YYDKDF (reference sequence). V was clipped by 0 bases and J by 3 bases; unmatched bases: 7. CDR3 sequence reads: CATSREHWDRIYEQYF. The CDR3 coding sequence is TGTGCCACCAGCAGAGAACATTGGGACAGGATCTACGAGCAGTACTTC. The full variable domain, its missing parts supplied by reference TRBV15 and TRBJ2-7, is DAMVIQNPRYQVTQFGKPVTLSCSQTLNHNVMYWYQQKSSQAPKLLFHYYDKDFNNEADTPDNFQSRRPNTSFCFLDIRSPGLGDTAMYLCATSREHWDRIYEQYFGPGTRLTVT.

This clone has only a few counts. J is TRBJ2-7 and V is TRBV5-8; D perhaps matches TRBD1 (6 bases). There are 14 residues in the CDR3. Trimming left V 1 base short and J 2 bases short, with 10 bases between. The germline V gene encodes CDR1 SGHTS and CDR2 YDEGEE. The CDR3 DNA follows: TGTGCCAGCAGCTTGAGGGACACTACCTACGAGCAGTACTTC. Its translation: CASSLRDTTYEQYF.

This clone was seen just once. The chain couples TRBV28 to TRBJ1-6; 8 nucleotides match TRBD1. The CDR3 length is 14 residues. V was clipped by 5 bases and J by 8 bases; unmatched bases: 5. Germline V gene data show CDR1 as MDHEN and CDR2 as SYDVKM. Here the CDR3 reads CASSAPGGDSPLHF. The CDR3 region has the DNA TGTGCCAGCAGTGCACCAGGGGGCGATTCACCCCTCCACTTT.

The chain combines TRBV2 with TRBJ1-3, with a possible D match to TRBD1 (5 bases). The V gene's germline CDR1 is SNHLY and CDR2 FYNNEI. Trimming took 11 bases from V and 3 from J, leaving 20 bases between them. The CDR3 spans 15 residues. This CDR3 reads CACRSQGSSGNTIYF. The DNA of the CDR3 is TGTGCCTGCCGGAGCCAGGGAAGCAGTGGAAACACCATATATTTT. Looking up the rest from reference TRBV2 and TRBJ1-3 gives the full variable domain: EPEVTQTPSHQVTQMGQEVILRCVPISNHLYFYWYRQILGQKVEFLVSFYNNEISEKSEIFDDQFSVERPDGSNFTLKIRSTKLEDSAMYFCACRSQGSSGNTIYFGEGSWLTVV.

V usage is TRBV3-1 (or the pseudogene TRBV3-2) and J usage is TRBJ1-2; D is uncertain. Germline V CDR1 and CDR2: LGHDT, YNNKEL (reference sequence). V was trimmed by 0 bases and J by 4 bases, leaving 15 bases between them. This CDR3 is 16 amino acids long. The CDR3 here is CASSQDLGSSSYGYTF. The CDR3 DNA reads TGTGCCAGCAGCCAAGATCTTGGGAGTTCGAGCTATGGCTACACCTTC.

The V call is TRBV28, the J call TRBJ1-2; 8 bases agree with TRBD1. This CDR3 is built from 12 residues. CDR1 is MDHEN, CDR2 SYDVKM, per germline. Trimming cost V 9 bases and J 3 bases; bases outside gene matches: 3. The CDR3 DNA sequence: TGTGCCAGTGACAGGGGAGACTATGGCTACACCTTC. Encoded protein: CASDRGDYGYTF.

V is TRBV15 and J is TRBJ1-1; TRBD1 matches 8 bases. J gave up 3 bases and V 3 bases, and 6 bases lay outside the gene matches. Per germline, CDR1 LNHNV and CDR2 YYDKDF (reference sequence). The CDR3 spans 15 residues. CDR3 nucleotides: TGTGCCACCAGCAGGGACAGGGAGTTCTACACTGAAGCTTTCTTT. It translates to CATSRDREFYTEAFF. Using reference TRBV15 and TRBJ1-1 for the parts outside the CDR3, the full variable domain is DAMVIQNPRYQVTQFGKPVTLSCSQTLNHNVMYWYQQKSSQAPKLLFHYYDKDFNNEADTPDNFQSRRPNTSFCFLDIRSPGLGDTAMYLCATSRDREFYTEAFFGQGTRLTVV.

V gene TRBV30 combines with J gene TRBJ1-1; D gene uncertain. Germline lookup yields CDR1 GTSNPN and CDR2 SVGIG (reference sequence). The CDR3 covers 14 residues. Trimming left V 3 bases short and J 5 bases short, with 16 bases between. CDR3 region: CAWRLAGATTEAFF. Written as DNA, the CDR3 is TGTGCCTGGAGGCTAGCGGGCGCGACAACTGAAGCTTTCTTT.

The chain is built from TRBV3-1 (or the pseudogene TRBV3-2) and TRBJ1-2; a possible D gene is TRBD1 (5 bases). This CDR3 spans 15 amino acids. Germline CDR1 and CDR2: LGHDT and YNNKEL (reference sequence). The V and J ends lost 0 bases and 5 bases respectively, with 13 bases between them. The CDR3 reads CASSQETQGRYGYTF. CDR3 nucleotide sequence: TGTGCCAGCAGCCAAGAAACCCAGGGAAGATATGGCTACACCTTC.

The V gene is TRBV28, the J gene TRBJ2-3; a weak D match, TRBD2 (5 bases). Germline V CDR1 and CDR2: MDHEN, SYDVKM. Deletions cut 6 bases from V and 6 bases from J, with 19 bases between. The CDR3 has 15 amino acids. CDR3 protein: CASSHSRASGDTQYF. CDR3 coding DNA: TGTGCCAGCAGCCACTCGCGGGCCTCCGGGGATACGCAGTATTTT.

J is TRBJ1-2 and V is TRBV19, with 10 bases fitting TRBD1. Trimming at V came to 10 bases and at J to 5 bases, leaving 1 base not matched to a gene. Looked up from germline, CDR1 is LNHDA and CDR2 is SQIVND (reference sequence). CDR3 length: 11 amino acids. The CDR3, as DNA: TGTGCCACGGGACAGGGGTATGGCTACACCTTC. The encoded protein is CATGQGYGYTF.

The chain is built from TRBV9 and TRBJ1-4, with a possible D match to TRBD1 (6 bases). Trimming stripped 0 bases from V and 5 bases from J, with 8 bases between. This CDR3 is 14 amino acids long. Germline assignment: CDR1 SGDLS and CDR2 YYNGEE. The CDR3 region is CASSVGGLNEKLFF. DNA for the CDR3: TGTGCCAGCAGCGTAGGGGGGCTCAATGAAAAACTGTTTTTT.

The CDR3 DNA is TGTGCCAGCAGCTCCCCGCGGGGGAACAATGAGCAGTTCTTC. Its translation is CASSSPRGNNEQFF. The chain has TRBV7-2 and TRBJ2-1, with TRBD2 matching over 7 bases. There are 14 residues in the CDR3. Germline trimming cut 4 bases from V and 5 bases from J; bases unmatched to any gene: 5. CDR1 SGHTA and CDR2 FQGNSA come from the germline V gene.

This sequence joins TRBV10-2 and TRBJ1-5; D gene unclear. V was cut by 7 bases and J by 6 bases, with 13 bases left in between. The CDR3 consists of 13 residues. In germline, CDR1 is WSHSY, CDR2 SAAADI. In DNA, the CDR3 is TGCGCCAGCATCGTGGCCATTGGTCAGCCCCAGCATTTT. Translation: CASIVAIGQPQHF.

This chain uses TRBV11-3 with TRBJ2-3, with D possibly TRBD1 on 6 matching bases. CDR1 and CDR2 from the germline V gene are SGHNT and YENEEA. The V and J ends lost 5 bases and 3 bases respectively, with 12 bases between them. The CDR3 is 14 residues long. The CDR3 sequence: CASSTTGGTDTQYF. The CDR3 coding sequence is TGTGCCAGCAGCACGACAGGCGGTACAGATACGCAGTATTTT.